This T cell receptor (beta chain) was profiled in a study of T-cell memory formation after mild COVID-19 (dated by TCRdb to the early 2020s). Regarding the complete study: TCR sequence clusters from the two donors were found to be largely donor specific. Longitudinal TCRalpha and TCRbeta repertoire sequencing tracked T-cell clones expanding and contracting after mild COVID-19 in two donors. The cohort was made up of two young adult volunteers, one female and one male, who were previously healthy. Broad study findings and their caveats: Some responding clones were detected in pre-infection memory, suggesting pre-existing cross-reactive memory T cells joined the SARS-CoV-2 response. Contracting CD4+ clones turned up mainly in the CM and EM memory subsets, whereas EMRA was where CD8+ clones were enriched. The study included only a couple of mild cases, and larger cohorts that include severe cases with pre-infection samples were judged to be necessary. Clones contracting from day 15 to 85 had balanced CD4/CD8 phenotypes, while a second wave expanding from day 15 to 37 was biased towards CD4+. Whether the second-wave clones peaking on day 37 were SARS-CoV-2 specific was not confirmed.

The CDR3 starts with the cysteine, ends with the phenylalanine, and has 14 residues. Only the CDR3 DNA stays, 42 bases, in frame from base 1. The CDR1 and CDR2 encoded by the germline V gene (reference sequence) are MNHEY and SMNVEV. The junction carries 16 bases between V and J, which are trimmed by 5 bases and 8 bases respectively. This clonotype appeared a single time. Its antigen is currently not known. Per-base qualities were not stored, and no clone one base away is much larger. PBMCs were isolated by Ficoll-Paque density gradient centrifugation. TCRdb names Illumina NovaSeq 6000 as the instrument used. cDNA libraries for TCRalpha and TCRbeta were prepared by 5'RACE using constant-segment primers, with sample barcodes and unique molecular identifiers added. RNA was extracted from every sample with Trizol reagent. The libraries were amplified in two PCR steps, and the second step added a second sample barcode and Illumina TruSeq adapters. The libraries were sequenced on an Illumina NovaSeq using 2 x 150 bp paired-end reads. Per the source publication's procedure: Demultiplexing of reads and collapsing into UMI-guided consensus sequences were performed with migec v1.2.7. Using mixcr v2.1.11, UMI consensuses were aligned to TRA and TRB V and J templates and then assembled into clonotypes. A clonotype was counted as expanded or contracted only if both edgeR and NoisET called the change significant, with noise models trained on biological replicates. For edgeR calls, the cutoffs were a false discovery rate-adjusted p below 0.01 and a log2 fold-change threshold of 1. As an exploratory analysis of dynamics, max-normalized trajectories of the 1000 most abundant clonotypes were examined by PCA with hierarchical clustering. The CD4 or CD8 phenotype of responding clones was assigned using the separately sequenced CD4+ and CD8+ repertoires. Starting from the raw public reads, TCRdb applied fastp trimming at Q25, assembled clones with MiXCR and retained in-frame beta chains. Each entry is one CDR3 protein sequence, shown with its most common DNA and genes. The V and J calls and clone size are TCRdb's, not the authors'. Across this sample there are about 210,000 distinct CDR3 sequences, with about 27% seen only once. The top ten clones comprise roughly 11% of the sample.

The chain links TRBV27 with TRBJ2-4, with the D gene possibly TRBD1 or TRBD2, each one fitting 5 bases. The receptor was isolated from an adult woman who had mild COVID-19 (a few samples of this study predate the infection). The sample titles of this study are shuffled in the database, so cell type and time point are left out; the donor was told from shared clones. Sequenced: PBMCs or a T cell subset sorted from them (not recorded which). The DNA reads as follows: TGTGCCAGCAGTGCCAGGGTGGAGAGGGACATTCAGTACTTC. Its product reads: CASSARVERDIQYF.